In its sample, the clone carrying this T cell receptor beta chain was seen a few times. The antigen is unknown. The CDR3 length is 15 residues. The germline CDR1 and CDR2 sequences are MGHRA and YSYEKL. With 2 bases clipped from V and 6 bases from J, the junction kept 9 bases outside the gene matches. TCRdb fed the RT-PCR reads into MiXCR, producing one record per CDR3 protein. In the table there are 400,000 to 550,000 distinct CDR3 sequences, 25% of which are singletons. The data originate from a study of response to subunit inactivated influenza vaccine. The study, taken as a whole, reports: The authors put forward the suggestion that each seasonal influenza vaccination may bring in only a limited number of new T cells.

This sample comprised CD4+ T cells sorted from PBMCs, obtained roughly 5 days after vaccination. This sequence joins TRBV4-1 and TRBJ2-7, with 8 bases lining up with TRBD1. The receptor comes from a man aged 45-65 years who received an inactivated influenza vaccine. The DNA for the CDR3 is TGCGCCAGCAGCCAAAGTCCCGGGACAGGTTCCGAGCAGTACTTC. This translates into CASSQSPGTGSEQYF.